This T cell receptor (beta chain) was retrieved from a study of blood T cell repertoires in COVID-19. The wider study: Specimens from acute and convalescent COVID-19 originated in the United States, Italy and Spain.

Authors' processing steps: How many nucleated cells were present was estimated from reference gene primer amplification. Clones were sequenced by immunoSEQ multiplex PCR, and TCRdb holds only the in-frame ones, with some missing. The V and J calls and clone size come from that table; D and trimming were worked out from the DNA. This sample has approximately 83,000 clones, with roughly 87% found just once. This CDR3 is built from 15 residues. V was clipped by 4 bases and J by 10 bases; unmatched bases: 11. The germline V gene has CDR1 LGHDT and CDR2 YNNKEL (reference sequence). This sequence joins TRBV3-1 (or the pseudogene TRBV3-2) and TRBJ2-1, with 9 bases identical to TRBD2. The sequencing input was peripheral blood. The clonotype was recovered from a man in his 70s with acute or convalescent COVID-19. CDR3 nucleotides: TGTGCCAGCAGCCCTCTGGCGGGGGGGCGAGTGGAGCAGTTCTTC. Protein: CASSPLAGGRVEQFF.